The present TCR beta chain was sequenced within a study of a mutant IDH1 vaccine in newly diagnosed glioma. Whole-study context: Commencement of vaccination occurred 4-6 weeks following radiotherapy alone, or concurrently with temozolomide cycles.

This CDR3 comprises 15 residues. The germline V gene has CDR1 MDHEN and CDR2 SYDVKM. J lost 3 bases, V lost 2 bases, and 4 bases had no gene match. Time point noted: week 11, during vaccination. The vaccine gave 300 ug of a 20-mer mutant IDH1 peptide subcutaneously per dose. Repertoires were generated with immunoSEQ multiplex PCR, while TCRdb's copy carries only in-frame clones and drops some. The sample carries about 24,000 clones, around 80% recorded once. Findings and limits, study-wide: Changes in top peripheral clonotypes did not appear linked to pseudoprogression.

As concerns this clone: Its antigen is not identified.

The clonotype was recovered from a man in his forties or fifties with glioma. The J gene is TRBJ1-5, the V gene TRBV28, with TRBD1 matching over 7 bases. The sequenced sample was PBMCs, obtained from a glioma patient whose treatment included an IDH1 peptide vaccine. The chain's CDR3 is CASSLTGAFNQPQHF. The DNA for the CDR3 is TGTGCCAGCAGTTTAACAGGGGCTTTCAATCAGCCCCAGCATTTT.